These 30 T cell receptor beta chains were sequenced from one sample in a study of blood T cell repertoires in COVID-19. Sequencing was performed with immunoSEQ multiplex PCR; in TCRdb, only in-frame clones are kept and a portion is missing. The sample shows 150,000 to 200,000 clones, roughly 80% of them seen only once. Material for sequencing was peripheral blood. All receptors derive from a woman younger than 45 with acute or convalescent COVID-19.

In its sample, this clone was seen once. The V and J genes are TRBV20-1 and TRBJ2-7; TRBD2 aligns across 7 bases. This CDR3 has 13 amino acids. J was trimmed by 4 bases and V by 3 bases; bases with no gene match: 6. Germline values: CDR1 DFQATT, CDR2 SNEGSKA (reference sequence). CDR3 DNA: TGCAGTGCTAGTCCTGCCGGGGGGTACGAGCAGTACTTC. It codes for CSASPAGGYEQYF.

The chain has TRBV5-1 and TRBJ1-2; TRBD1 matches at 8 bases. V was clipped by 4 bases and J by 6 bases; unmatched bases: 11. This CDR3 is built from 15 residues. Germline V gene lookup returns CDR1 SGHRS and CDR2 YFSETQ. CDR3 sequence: CASSLPGQERNGYTF. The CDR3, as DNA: TGCGCCAGCAGCCTACCGGGACAGGAAAGGAATGGCTACACCTTC. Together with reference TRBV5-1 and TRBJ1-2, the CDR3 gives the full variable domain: KAGVTQTPRYLIKTRGQQVTLSCSPISGHRSVSWYQQTPGQGLQFLFEYFSETQRNKGNFPGRFSGRQFSNSRSEMNVSTLELGDSALYLCASSLPGQERNGYTFGSGTRLTVV.

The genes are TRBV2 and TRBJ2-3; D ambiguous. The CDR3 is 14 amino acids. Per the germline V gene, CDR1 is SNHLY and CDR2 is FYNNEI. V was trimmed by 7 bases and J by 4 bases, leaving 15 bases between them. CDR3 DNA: TGTGCCAGCACAGGTGGTCCATACCCAGATACGCAGTATTTT. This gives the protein CASTGGPYPDTQYF.

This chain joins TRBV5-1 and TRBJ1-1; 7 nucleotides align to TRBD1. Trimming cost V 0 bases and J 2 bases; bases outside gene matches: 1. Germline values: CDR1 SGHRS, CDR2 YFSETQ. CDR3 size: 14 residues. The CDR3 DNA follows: TGCGCCAGCAGCTTGGGGGACAGTAACACTGAAGCTTTCTTT. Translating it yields CASSLGDSNTEAFF.

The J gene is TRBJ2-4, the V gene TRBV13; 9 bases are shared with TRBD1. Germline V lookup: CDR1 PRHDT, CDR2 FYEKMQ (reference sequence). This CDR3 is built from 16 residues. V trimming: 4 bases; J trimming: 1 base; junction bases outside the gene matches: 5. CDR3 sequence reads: CASSSRQGEAKNIQYF. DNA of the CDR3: TGTGCCAGCAGCTCCCGACAGGGGGAGGCCAAAAACATTCAGTACTTC.

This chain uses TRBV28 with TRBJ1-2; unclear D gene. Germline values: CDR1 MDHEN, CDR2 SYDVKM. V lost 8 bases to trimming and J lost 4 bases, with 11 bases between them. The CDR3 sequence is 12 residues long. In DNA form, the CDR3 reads TGTGCCAGCCGCGCGGGAATCTATGGCTACACCTTC. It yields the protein CASRAGIYGYTF.

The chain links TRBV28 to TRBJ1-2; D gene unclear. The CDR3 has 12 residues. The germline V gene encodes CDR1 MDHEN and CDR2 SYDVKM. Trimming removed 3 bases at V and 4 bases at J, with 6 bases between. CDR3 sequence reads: CASSFPFYGYTF. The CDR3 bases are TGTGCCAGCAGTTTCCCATTCTATGGCTACACCTTC.

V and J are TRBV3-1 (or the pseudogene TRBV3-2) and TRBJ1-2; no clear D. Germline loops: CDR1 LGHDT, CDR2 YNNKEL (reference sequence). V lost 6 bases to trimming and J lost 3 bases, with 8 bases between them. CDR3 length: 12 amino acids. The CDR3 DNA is TGTGCCAGCAGTACCGTAGACTATGGCTACACCTTC. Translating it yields CASSTVDYGYTF.

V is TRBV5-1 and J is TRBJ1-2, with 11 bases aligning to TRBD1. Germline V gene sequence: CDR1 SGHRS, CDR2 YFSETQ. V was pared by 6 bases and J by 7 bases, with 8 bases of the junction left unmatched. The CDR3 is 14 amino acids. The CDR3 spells CASNPGQGGFGYTF. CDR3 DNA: TGCGCCAGCAATCCGGGACAGGGGGGATTTGGCTACACCTTC.

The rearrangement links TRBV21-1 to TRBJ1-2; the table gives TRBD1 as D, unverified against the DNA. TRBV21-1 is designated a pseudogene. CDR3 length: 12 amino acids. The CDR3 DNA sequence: TGTGCCAGCAGCACTACAGGGAGTGGCTACACCTTC. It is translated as CASSTTGSGYTF.

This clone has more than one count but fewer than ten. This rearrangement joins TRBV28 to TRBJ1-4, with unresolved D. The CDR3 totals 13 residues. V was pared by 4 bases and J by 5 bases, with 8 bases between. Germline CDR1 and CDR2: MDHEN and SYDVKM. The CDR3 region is CASSSVINEKLFF. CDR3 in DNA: TGTGCCAGCAGTTCCGTAATCAATGAAAAACTGTTTTTT.

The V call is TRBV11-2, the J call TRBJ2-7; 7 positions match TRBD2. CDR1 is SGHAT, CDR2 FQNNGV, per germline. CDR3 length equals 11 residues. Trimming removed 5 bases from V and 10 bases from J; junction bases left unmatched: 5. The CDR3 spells CASSRTRFQYF. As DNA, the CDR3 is TGTGCCAGCAGCCGGACTAGATTCCAGTACTTC.

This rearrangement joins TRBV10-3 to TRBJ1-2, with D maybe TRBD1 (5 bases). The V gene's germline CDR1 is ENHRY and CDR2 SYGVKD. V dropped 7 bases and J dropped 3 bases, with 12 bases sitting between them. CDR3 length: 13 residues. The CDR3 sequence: CAITPEGDYGYTF. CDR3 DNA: TGTGCCATCACCCCGGAAGGGGACTATGGCTACACCTTC.

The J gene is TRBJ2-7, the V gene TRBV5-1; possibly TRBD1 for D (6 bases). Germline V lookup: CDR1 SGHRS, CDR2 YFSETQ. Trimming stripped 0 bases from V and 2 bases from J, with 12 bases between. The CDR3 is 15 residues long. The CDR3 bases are TGCGCCAGCAGCTTGGGGGCAGGGGCGGCCTACGAGCAGTACTTC. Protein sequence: CASSLGAGAAYEQYF.

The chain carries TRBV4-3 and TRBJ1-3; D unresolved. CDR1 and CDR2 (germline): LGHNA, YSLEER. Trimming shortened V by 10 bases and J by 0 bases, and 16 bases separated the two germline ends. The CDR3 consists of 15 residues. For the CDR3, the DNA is TGCGCCATCAGGACGGGTTCCAGCTCTGGAAACACCATATATTTT. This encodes CAIRTGSSSGNTIYF.

This CDR3 reads CASRKDRVGETQYF. DNA of the CDR3: TGTGCCAGCAGAAAGGACAGGGTCGGAGAGACCCAGTACTTC. This chain connects TRBV7-2 to TRBJ2-5; TRBD1 agrees at 8 bases. Germline lookup yields CDR1 SGHTA and CDR2 FQGNSA. J was trimmed by 4 bases and V by 6 bases; bases with no gene match: 7. This CDR3 comprises 14 residues.

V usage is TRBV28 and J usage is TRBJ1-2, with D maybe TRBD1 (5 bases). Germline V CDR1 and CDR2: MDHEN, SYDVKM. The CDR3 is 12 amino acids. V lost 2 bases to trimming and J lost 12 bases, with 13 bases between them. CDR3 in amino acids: CASSLDGGENTF. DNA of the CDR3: TGTGCCAGCAGTTTAGACGGGGGGGAGAACACCTTC.

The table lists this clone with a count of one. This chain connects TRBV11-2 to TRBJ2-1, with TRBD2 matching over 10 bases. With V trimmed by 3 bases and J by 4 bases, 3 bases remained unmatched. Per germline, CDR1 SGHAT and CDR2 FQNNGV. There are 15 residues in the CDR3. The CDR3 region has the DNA TGTGCCAGCAGCTTTCTACTAGCGGGGTACAATGAGCAGTTCTTC. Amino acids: CASSFLLAGYNEQFF. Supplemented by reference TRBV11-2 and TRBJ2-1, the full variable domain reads EAGVAQSPRYKIIEKRQSVAFWCNPISGHATLYWYQQILGQGPKLLIQFQNNGVVDDSQLPKDRFSAERLKGVDSTLKIQPAKLEDSAVYLCASSFLLAGYNEQFFGPGTRLTVL.

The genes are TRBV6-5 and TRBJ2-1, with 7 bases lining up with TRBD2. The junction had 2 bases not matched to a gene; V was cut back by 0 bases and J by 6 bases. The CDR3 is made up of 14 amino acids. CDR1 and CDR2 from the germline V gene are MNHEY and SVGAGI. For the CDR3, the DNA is TGTGCCAGCAGTTACTCTCCTAGCGGCAATGAGCAGTTCTTC. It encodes CASSYSPSGNEQFF.

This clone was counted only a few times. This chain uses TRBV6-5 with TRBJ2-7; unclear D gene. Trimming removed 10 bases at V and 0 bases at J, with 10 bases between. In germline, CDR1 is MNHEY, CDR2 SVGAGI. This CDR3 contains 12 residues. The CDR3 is CATEASSYEQYF. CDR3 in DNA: TGTGCCACCGAGGCGAGCTCCTACGAGCAGTACTTC.

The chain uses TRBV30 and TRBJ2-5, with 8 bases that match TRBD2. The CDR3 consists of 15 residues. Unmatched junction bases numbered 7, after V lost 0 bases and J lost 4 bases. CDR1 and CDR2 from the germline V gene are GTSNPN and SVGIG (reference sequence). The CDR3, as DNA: TGTGCCTGGAGTGTGTCAAGCGGGAGAGCAGAGACCCAGTACTTC. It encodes CAWSVSSGRAETQYF.

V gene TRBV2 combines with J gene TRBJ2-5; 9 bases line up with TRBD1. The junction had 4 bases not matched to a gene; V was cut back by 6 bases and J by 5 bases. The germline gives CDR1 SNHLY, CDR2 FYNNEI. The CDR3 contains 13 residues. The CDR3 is CASRTGGRETQYF. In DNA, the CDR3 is TGTGCCAGCAGGACAGGGGGTCGGGAGACCCAGTACTTC. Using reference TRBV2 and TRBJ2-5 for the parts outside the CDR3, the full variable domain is EPEVTQTPSHQVTQMGQEVILRCVPISNHLYFYWYRQILGQKVEFLVSFYNNEISEKSEIFDDQFSVERPDGSNFTLKIRSTKLEDSAMYFCASRTGGRETQYFGPGTRLLVL.

CDR3 nucleotides: TGTGCCAGCAGTGAAGGACAGGAGTATGGCTACACCTTC. It translates to CASSEGQEYGYTF. V and J are TRBV2 and TRBJ1-2; D perhaps matches TRBD1 (6 bases). Germline CDR1 and CDR2: SNHLY and FYNNEI. CDR3 size: 13 residues. V lost 1 base, J lost 5 bases, and 8 bases lay in between.

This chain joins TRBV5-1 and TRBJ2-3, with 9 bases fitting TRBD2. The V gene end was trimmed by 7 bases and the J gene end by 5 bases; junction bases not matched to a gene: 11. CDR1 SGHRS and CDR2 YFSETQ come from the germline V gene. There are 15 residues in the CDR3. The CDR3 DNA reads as TGCGCCAGCGTCTGGCGGGGGGGCCCGGGAGATACGCAGTATTTT. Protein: CASVWRGGPGDTQYF.

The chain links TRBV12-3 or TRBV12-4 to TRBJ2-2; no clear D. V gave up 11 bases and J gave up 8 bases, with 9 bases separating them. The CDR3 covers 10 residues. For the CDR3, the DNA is TGTGCCTCAGGCTCGGGGGAGCTGTTTTTT. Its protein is CASGSGELFF.

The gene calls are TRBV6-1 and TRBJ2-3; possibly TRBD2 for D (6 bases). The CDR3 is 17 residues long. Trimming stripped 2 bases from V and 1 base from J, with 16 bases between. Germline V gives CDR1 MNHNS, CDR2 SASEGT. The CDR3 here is CASSEKAGASGTDTQYF. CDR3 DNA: TGTGCCAGCAGTGAAAAAGCCGGGGCTAGCGGCACAGATACGCAGTATTTT.

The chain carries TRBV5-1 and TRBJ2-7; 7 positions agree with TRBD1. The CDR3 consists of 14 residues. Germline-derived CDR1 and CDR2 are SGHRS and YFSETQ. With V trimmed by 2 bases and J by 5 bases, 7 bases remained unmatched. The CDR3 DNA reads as TGCGCCAGCAGCTTAACCGGGACAGTAAACGAGCAGTACTTC. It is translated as CASSLTGTVNEQYF.

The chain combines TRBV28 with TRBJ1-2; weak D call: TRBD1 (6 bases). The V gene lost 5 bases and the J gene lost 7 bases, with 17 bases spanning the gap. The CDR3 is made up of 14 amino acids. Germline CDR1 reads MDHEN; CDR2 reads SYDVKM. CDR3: CASSTPTGTLGYTF. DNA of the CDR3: TGTGCCAGCAGTACACCTACCGGGACACTTGGCTACACCTTC.

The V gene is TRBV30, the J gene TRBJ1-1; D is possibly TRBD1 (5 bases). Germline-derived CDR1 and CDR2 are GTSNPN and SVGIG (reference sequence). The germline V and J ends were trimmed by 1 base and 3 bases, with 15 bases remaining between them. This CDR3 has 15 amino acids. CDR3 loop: CAWSGWGSDHTEAFF. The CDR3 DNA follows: TGTGCCTGGAGTGGGTGGGGCAGTGACCACACTGAAGCTTTCTTT. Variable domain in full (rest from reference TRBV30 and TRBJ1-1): SQTIHQWPATLVQPVGSPLSLECTVEGTSNPNLYWYRQAAGRGLQLLFYSVGIGQISSEVPQNLSASRPQDRQFILSSKKLLLSDSGFYLCAWSGWGSDHTEAFFGQGTRLTVV.

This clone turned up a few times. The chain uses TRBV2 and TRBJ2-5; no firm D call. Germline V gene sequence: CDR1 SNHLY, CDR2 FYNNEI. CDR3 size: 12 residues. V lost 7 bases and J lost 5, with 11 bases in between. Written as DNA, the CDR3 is TGTGCCAGCATCCCCCTCGGGGAGACCCAGTACTTC. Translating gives CASIPLGETQYF.